One sample yielded the 22 T cell receptor beta chains listed below, sequenced in a study of PD-L1 blockade in urothelial cancer. Time point of the sample: pretreatment peripheral blood. The method was immunoSEQ multiplex PCR; TCRdb's version includes in-frame clones alone and lacks a portion of them. The sample yields around 66,000 clones, approximately 75% seen once. Sample: PBMCs, taken around atezolizumab (anti-PD-L1) treatment. The receptors stem from a man between 65 and 79 years old with urothelial cancer.

The chain combines TRBV18 with TRBJ1-2; D is unclear. With 6 bases removed from V and 0 bases from J, the gap between germline ends came to 11 bases. Germline V lookup: CDR1 KGHSH, CDR2 LQKENI. This CDR3 has 14 residues. CDR3 sequence (DNA): TGTGCCAGCTCTCACGACTCAGCTAACTATGGCTACACCTTC. It yields the protein CASSHDSANYGYTF.

The chain uses TRBV18 and TRBJ1-5, with D perhaps matching TRBD1 (6 bases). Trimming stripped 3 bases from V and 4 bases from J, with 7 bases between. The CDR3 extends over 13 amino acids. CDR1 KGHSH and CDR2 LQKENI come from the germline V gene. The DNA of the CDR3 is TGTGCCAGCTCACCTGGACAGAATCAGCCCCAGCATTTT. Protein: CASSPGQNQPQHF.

The V call is TRBV18, the J call TRBJ2-7, with 7 bases that match TRBD1. This CDR3 comprises 15 residues. Per the germline V gene, CDR1 is KGHSH and CDR2 is LQKENI. Trimming cost V 3 bases and J 4 bases; bases outside gene matches: 9. The CDR3 reads CASSPPNDRAYEQYF. The CDR3 nucleotides are TGTGCCAGCTCACCGCCTAATGACAGGGCTTACGAGCAGTACTTC. The entire variable domain, with the rest obtained from reference TRBV18 and TRBJ2-7, is as follows: NAGVMQNPRHLVRRRGQEARLRCSPMKGHSHVYWYRQLPEEGLKFMVYLQKENIIDESGMPKERFSAEFPKEGPSILRIQQVVRGDSAAYFCASSPPNDRAYEQYFGPGTRLTVT.

The chain carries TRBV27 and TRBJ1-3; D unclear. Germline lookup yields CDR1 MNHEY and CDR2 SMNVEV (reference sequence). With 3 bases removed from V and 0 bases from J, the gap between germline ends came to 6 bases. This CDR3 is 14 amino acids long. The CDR3 protein is CASSFSSSGNTIYF. CDR3 coding DNA: TGTGCCAGCAGTTTTAGCTCCTCTGGAAACACCATATATTTT.

The gene calls are TRBV9 and TRBJ2-1; TRBD1 matches 8 bases. V trimming: 4 bases; J trimming: 6 bases; junction bases outside the gene matches: 6. CDR3 length equals 14 residues. CDR1 is SGDLS, CDR2 YYNGEE, per germline. CDR3 in DNA: TGTGCCAGCAGCCCATCGGACAGGGTCAATGAGCAGTTCTTC. Its translation is CASSPSDRVNEQFF. Drawing the rest from reference TRBV9 and TRBJ2-1, the complete variable domain is DSGVTQTPKHLITATGQRVTLRCSPRSGDLSVYWYQQSLDQGLQFLIQYYNGEERAKGNILERFSAQQFPDLHSELNLSSLELGDSALYFCASSPSDRVNEQFFGPGTRLTVL.

This clone was counted between two and nine times. The chain uses TRBV4-2 and TRBJ2-7, with D unresolved. The CDR3 length is 15 residues. CDR1 LGHNA and CDR2 YNFKEQ come from the germline V gene. Trimming pared 0 bases from V and 6 bases from J, leaving 15 bases between. CDR3 in DNA: TGTGCCAGCAGCCAAGATTCGAGGCAGAATAGCGAGCAGTACTTC. It yields the protein CASSQDSRQNSEQYF.

The genes are TRBV25-1 and TRBJ1-3, with 9 bases lining up with TRBD1. This CDR3 region has 17 residues. Germline-derived CDR1 and CDR2 are MGHDK and SYGVNS. Trimming took 3 bases from V and 0 from J; bases not matched to a gene: 6. CDR3 region: CASSEQQGASSGNTIYF. The CDR3 nucleotides are TGTGCCAGCAGTGAGCAACAGGGGGCGAGCTCTGGAAACACCATATATTTT.

The J gene is TRBJ1-2, the V gene TRBV7-2; D call uncertain. The germline gives CDR1 SGHTA, CDR2 FQGNSA. CDR3 length: 14 residues. Trimming stripped 4 bases from V and 8 bases from J, with 17 bases between. For the CDR3, the DNA is TGTGCCAGCAGCTCGATGGGTCGGGGTAAGGGCTACACCTTC. Amino acid sequence: CASSSMGRGKGYTF.

The chain uses TRBV6-1 and TRBJ1-3, with D perhaps matching TRBD1 (6 bases). Trimming removed 7 bases at V and 3 bases at J, with 10 bases between. This CDR3 has 13 amino acids. Germline V gives CDR1 MNHNS, CDR2 SASEGT. DNA of the CDR3: TGTGCCAGCACCGGGACACTTGGAAACACCATATATTTT. Translation: CASTGTLGNTIYF.

The chain carries TRBV6-1 and TRBJ1-1, with a weak D call TRBD1 (6 bases). CDR1 and CDR2 from the germline V gene are MNHNS and SASEGT. The CDR3 covers 12 residues. Trimming shortened V by 8 bases and J by 3 bases, and 10 bases separated the two germline ends. In DNA, the CDR3 is TGTGCCAGCTGGACAGTCTACACTGAAGCTTTCTTT. Amino acids: CASWTVYTEAFF.

The chain joins TRBV6-5 to TRBJ2-1; 9 bases are a match to TRBD1. After removal of 2 bases from V and 4 bases from J, the junction contained 3 bases not matched to a gene. Germline loops: CDR1 MNHEY, CDR2 SVGAGI. The CDR3 totals 15 residues. CDR3 DNA: TGTGCCAGCAGTTACACGGGACAGGGATACAATGAGCAGTTCTTC. Translation: CASSYTGQGYNEQFF.

This clone has a handful of counts. The chain combines TRBV4-1 with TRBJ2-7; D possibly corresponds to TRBD2 (5 bases). Deletions cut 0 bases from V and 4 bases from J, with 7 bases between. The germline CDR1 and CDR2 sequences are MGHRA and YSYEKL. The CDR3 runs 13 residues. CDR3 protein: CASSQDSGYEQYF. The DNA for the CDR3 is TGCGCCAGCAGCCAAGATTCGGGGTACGAGCAGTACTTC.

This clone was found once. The chain is built from TRBV7-9 and TRBJ2-1; 9 bases agree with TRBD2. Germline CDR1 SEHNR, CDR2 FQNEAQ (reference sequence). This CDR3 spans 15 amino acids. J was trimmed by 8 bases and V by 2 bases; bases with no gene match: 7. The CDR3 here is CASSLRVAGDDEQFF. DNA for the CDR3: TGTGCCAGCAGCTTAAGGGTAGCGGGAGACGATGAGCAGTTCTTC.

The chain links TRBV29-1 to TRBJ1-1; 8 bases are a match to TRBD1. From germline, CDR1 is SQVTM and CDR2 ANQGSEA. The V gene end was trimmed by 7 bases and the J gene end by 1 base; junction bases not matched to a gene: 5. CDR3 size: 13 residues. CDR3 region: CSGTGGWNTEAFF. The DNA for the CDR3 is TGCAGCGGTACAGGGGGATGGAACACTGAAGCTTTCTTT.

In its sample, this clone was seen once. V usage is TRBV5-1 and J usage is TRBJ2-1; the D gene is possibly TRBD1 (5 bases). Germline V gene lookup returns CDR1 SGHRS and CDR2 YFSETQ. V shed 0 bases and J shed 10 bases, with 8 bases lying between them. The CDR3 covers 12 residues. CDR3 nucleotides: TGCGCCAGCAGCTTGGGGTGGACAGAGCAGTTCTTC. Protein sequence: CASSLGWTEQFF.

V gene TRBV7-9 combines with J gene TRBJ1-1, with 7 positions matching TRBD1. With 0 bases clipped from V and 1 base from J, the junction kept 5 bases outside the gene matches. The V gene's germline CDR1 is SEHNR and CDR2 FQNEAQ (reference sequence). There are 16 residues in the CDR3. CDR3 DNA sequence: TGTGCCAGCAGCTTAGCGGCCGGGACAGCGAACACTGAAGCTTTCTTT. It specifies CASSLAAGTANTEAFF.

Here the CDR3 reads CASSQDILTGPQETQYF. CDR3 sequence (DNA): TGTGCCAGCAGCCAAGATATTTTGACAGGACCTCAAGAGACCCAGTACTTC. The chain recombines TRBV16 with TRBJ2-5, with D possibly TRBD1 on 6 matching bases. Germline values: CDR1 KGHSY, CDR2 FQNENV. With 2 bases removed from V and 2 bases from J, the gap between germline ends came to 18 bases. The CDR3 runs to 17 residues.

The chain combines TRBV30 with TRBJ2-7; D perhaps matches TRBD1 (5 bases). This CDR3 has 13 residues. V was cut by 2 bases and J by 2 bases, with 10 bases left in between. CDR1 is GTSNPN and CDR2 is SVGIG in the germline V gene (reference sequence). CDR3 in amino acids: CAWSKGRAYEQYF. CDR3 DNA sequence: TGTGCCTGGAGTAAGGGCAGGGCCTACGAGCAGTACTTC.

The chain couples TRBV25-1 to TRBJ1-1; D gene unclear. CDR3 length equals 12 residues. Germline lookup yields CDR1 MGHDK and CDR2 SYGVNS. V lost 8 bases and J lost 1, with 8 bases in between. This chain's CDR3 is CASSAENTEAFF. CDR3 coding DNA: TGTGCCAGCTCCGCAGAGAACACTGAAGCTTTCTTT.

The gene calls are TRBV11-2 and TRBJ1-2, with a possible D match to TRBD1 (5 bases). The CDR3 covers 12 residues. CDR1 and CDR2 (germline): SGHAT, FQNNGV. V lost 5 bases and J 6 bases, leaving 10 bases between the germline ends. The CDR3 spells CASSADRDGYTF. The CDR3 nucleotides are TGTGCCAGCAGCGCTGACAGAGATGGCTACACCTTC.

Only a few counts were recorded for this clone. V gene TRBV28 combines with J gene TRBJ2-2; TRBD2 aligns across 12 bases. The V gene's germline CDR1 is MDHEN and CDR2 SYDVKM. This CDR3 is built from 16 residues. V lost 6 bases and J lost 3; bases outside the gene matches: 5. The CDR3 reads CASSPSGRAHTGELFF. For the CDR3, the DNA is TGTGCCAGCAGCCCTAGCGGGAGGGCCCACACCGGGGAGCTGTTTTTT.

This rearrangement joins TRBV25-1 to TRBJ2-2; weak D call: TRBD1 (5 bases). The V gene lost 1 base and the J gene lost 5 bases, with 8 bases spanning the gap. The CDR3 covers 14 residues. In germline, CDR1 is MGHDK, CDR2 SYGVNS. CDR3 coding DNA: TGTGCCAGCAGTGAATGGGGCGTTACCGGGGAGCTGTTTTTT. Its protein is CASSEWGVTGELFF.